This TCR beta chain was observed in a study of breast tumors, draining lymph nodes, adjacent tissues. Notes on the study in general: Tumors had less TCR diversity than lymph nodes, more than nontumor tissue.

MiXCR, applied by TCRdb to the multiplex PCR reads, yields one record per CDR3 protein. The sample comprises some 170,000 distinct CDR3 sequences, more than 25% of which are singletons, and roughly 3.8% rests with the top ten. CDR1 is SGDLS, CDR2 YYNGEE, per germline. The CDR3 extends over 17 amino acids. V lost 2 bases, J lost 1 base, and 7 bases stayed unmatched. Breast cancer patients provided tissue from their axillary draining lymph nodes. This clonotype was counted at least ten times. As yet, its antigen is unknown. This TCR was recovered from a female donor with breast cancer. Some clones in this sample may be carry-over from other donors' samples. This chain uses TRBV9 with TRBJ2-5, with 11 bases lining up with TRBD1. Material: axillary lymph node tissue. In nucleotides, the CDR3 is TGTGCCAGCAGCGTTGGAGCTGGGACAGGGGGCCAAGAGACCCAGTACTTC. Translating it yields CASSVGAGTGGQETQYF.